This entry lists 28 T cell receptor beta chains sequenced from one sample in a study of blood T cells in healthy people across ages. Through a sample-barcoded 5' primer and a J-beta primer mix, a second PCR was run for roughly 6 to 12 cycles. TCRdb re-derived calls from the 5' RACE reads in MiXCR, one entry per CDR3 protein. The table lists hundreds of thousands of distinct CDR3 sequences, about 52% of them singletons, with approximately 32% in the top ten. The sample comprised blood. These receptors were collected from a woman aged 60 to 75 in good health.

The chain recombines TRBV5-1 with TRBJ2-1; 16 nucleotides align to TRBD2. The CDR3 is 16 residues long. The trim removed 1 base at V and 9 bases at J, leaving 4 bases unmatched. Germline CDR1 and CDR2: SGHRS and YFSETQ. CDR3 amino acids: CASSLMGLAGGGEQFF. CDR3 nucleotide sequence: TGCGCCAGCAGCTTGATGGGACTAGCGGGAGGGGGTGAGCAGTTCTTC. The full variable domain, with the rest looked up from reference TRBV5-1 and TRBJ2-1, is KAGVTQTPRYLIKTRGQQVTLSCSPISGHRSVSWYQQTPGQGLQFLFEYFSETQRNKGNFPGRFSGRQFSNSRSEMNVSTLELGDSALYLCASSLMGLAGGGEQFFGPGTRLTVL.

The chain joins TRBV29-1 to TRBJ1-1; D call uncertain. The CDR3 loop spans 15 amino acids. Trimming took off 1 base at V and 1 base at J, with 13 bases between the two ends. The V gene's germline CDR1 is SQVTM and CDR2 ANQGSEA. In DNA, the CDR3 is TGCAGCGTTGAAGCGCTCTTGAGAGGGAACACTGAAGCTTTCTTT. It codes for CSVEALLRGNTEAFF.

The chain employs TRBV7-2 and TRBJ2-7, with D perhaps matching TRBD1 (5 bases). The DNA end is more similar to TRBJ2-5, so the J call may be wrong. Germline CDR1 reads SGHTA; CDR2 reads FQGNSA. This CDR3 region has 14 residues. CDR3 loop: CASSLRAGSETQYF. The DNA of the CDR3 is TGTGCCAGCAGCTTACGGGCAGGGTCGGAGACCCAGTACTTC.

This rearrangement joins TRBV28 to TRBJ1-6, with 7 nucleotides matching TRBD1. The CDR3 totals 15 residues. V lost 2 bases and J lost 10; bases outside the gene matches: 8. Germline V gene lookup returns CDR1 MDHEN and CDR2 SYDVKM. The CDR3 nucleotides are TGTGCCAGCAGTTTACCCCAGACAGGGAGCTCACCCCTCCACTTT. Amino acid sequence: CASSLPQTGSSPLHF.

The rearrangement uses TRBV3-1 and TRBJ2-1; 15 nucleotides align to TRBD2. The junction had 9 bases not matched to a gene; V was cut back by 1 base and J by 2 bases. The CDR3 sequence is 20 residues long. Germline values: CDR1 LGHDT, CDR2 YNNKEL (reference sequence). For the CDR3, the DNA is TGTGCCAGCAGCCAAGGCTCCGGGACTAGCGGGAGGAGGACCTACAATGAGCAGTTCTTC. Protein sequence: CASSQGSGTSGRRTYNEQFF.

As DNA, the CDR3 is TGTGCCAGCAGTACCGCGGGGTTGGTTCAGCCCCAGCATTTT. Its protein is CASSTAGLVQPQHF. This chain links TRBV2 with TRBJ1-5; D unresolved. Trimming took 5 bases from V and 6 from J, leaving 14 bases between them. Germline assignment: CDR1 SNHLY and CDR2 FYNNEI. The CDR3 contains 14 residues.

The chain is built from TRBV29-1 and TRBJ2-3; 7 bases agree with TRBD1. CDR3 length equals 14 residues. V gave up 7 bases and J gave up 3 bases; unmatched junction bases: 10. The V gene's germline CDR1 is SQVTM and CDR2 ANQGSEA. CDR3 in amino acids: CSAEQGTGTDTQYF. The CDR3 nucleotides read TGCAGCGCAGAACAGGGGACCGGGACAGATACGCAGTATTTT.

The chain has TRBV20-1 and TRBJ2-5; D is undetermined. Between the trimmed V and J ends, which lost 3 bases and 4 bases, there was a span of 12 bases. The CDR3 runs to 13 residues. Per the germline V gene, CDR1 is DFQATT and CDR2 is SNEGSKA (reference sequence). The CDR3 spells CSARWGSGETQYF. The CDR3 DNA follows: TGCAGTGCTAGGTGGGGTTCAGGAGAGACCCAGTACTTC.

This clonotype was counted once. The genes are TRBV4-3 and TRBJ2-7; no firm D call. This CDR3 has 14 residues. V was shortened by 2 bases and J by 0 bases, with 8 bases between the two germline ends. CDR1 and CDR2 (germline): LGHNA, YSLEER. CDR3 coding DNA: TGCGCCAGCAGCCAACAGCCAGACTCCTACGAGCAGTACTTC. This translates into CASSQQPDSYEQYF.

This clonotype has a handful of counts. The V gene is TRBV27, the J gene TRBJ2-1; D tentatively fits TRBD1 or TRBD2 (6 bases each). The CDR3 runs 15 residues. Germline-derived CDR1 and CDR2 are MNHEY and SMNVEV (reference sequence). V gave up 5 bases and J gave up 10 bases, with 21 bases separating them. CDR3 loop: CASSPEAWGAFEQFF. DNA for the CDR3: TGTGCCAGCAGTCCGGAAGCTTGGGGGGCGTTCGAGCAGTTCTTC.

This chain links TRBV4-1 with TRBJ2-1; 9 bases agree with TRBD2. Trimming removed 0 bases from V and 5 bases from J; junction bases left unmatched: 11. CDR1 is MGHRA and CDR2 is YSYEKL in the germline V gene. This CDR3 region has 18 residues. This CDR3 reads CASSQERSGGRDHNEQFF. The DNA for the CDR3 is TGCGCCAGCAGCCAAGAAAGGTCTGGCGGGAGGGATCACAATGAGCAGTTCTTC.

A remark on this clonotype: The junction departs from the called germline gene at one end, perhaps through a read error. This chain joins TRBV12-3 or TRBV12-4 and TRBJ2-3, with D hard to call. This CDR3 spans 12 amino acids. The CDR3 is CASRLLGDAQYF. The CDR3 DNA reads TGTGCCAGCAGACTGTTAGGAGATGCGCAGTATTTT.

The genes are TRBV20-1 and TRBJ2-1; 9 nucleotides match TRBD1. The last part of the DNA fits TRBJ2-7 better; the J call may be wrong. This CDR3 region has 15 residues. CDR1 and CDR2 (germline): DFQATT, SNEGSKA (reference sequence). The CDR3 DNA sequence: TGCAGTGCTAGAAACCGACAGGGGGAGTACAATGAGCAGTACTTC. It specifies CSARNRQGEYNEQYF.

The gene calls are TRBV28 and TRBJ2-1, with a possible D match to TRBD2 (6 bases). The V gene's germline CDR1 is MDHEN and CDR2 SYDVKM. The CDR3 is 12 amino acids. The V end lost 10 bases, the J end lost 6 bases, and 13 bases lay between the germline ends. Written as DNA, the CDR3 is TGTGCCACCCATAGCGGTTCCAATGAGCAGTTCTTC. Translating gives CATHSGSNEQFF.

This clonotype appeared a few times. This sequence joins TRBV20-1 and TRBJ2-1; the D gene is possibly TRBD2 (5 bases). In germline, CDR1 is DFQATT, CDR2 SNEGSKA (reference sequence). Trimming removed 1 base at V and 11 bases at J, with 9 bases between. This CDR3 spans 11 amino acids. The DNA of the CDR3 is TGCAGTGCTAGAGTTAGCGCAAAGCAGTTCTTC. This gives the protein CSARVSAKQFF.

As concerns this clonotype: The junction departs from germline at one end; a sequencing error may be responsible. V and J are TRBV5-6 and TRBJ2-5; D gene unclear. Germline V lookup: CDR1 SGHDT, CDR2 YYEEEE. This CDR3 has 13 amino acids. The CDR3 region has the DNA TGTGCCAGCAGCTTGGATAGTCAAGAGACCCGGTACTTC. It is translated as CASSLDSQETRYF.

This chain joins TRBV18 and TRBJ2-3; 7 bases line up with TRBD2. Germline V gives CDR1 KGHSH, CDR2 LQKENI. V lost 2 bases and J lost 1; bases outside the gene matches: 3. The CDR3 is 15 amino acids. The CDR3 sequence is CASSPKTSGTDTQYF. CDR3 coding DNA: TGTGCCAGCTCACCAAAAACTAGCGGCACAGATACGCAGTATTTT.

The V and J genes are TRBV21-1 and TRBJ1-1; TRBD1, the table's D call, lacks a check against the DNA. TRBV21-1 has pseudogene status. This CDR3 is 19 amino acids long. This chain's CDR3 is CARPLLVTGLSLMNTEAFF. The DNA for the CDR3 is TGTGCCAGACCCCTACTCGTTACAGGGTTGTCCCTAATGAACACTGAAGCTTTCTTT.

This clonotype appeared a few times. V usage is TRBV5-5 and J usage is TRBJ2-1, with TRBD1 matching over 7 bases. The V gene end was trimmed by 4 bases and the J gene end by 3 bases; junction bases not matched to a gene: 4. In germline, CDR1 is SGHKS, CDR2 YYEKEE (reference sequence). The CDR3 consists of 14 residues. CDR3 region: CASSAYRGYNEQFF. The CDR3 DNA reads as TGTGCCAGCAGCGCCTACAGGGGCTACAATGAGCAGTTCTTC.

The J gene is TRBJ1-1, the V gene TRBV12-3 or TRBV12-4; 8 bases agree with TRBD1. The trim removed 8 bases at V and 6 bases at J, leaving 2 bases unmatched. There are 11 residues in the CDR3. The CDR3 protein is CASGTGSEAFF. CDR3 nucleotide sequence: TGTGCCAGCGGGACAGGTTCTGAAGCTTTCTTT.

This chain joins TRBV28 and TRBJ2-7; D might be TRBD2 (6 bases). Per the germline V gene, CDR1 is MDHEN and CDR2 is SYDVKM. This CDR3 is built from 13 residues. V was clipped by 9 bases and J by 5 bases, with 17 bases between them. The CDR3 nucleotides are TGTGCCAGTGGGGTGGGAGGCGGCGACGAGCAGTACTTC. It translates to CASGVGGGDEQYF.

This sequence joins TRBV5-6 and TRBJ2-7, with D perhaps matching TRBD1 or TRBD2 (5 bases each). The CDR3 has 12 amino acids. V shed 5 bases and J shed 3 bases, with 9 bases lying between them. CDR1 is SGHDT, CDR2 YYEEEE, per germline. The CDR3: CASRGPHYEQYF. The CDR3 bases are TGTGCCAGCAGGGGACCCCACTACGAGCAGTACTTC.

This clonotype was picked up many times. The V and J genes are TRBV20-1 and TRBJ1-5; 7 bases align to TRBD1. CDR1 and CDR2 (germline): DFQATT, SNEGSKA (reference sequence). The V and J ends lost 5 bases and 7 bases, in that order; junction bases with no gene match: 11. CDR3 length equals 14 residues. CDR3 protein: CSALRQGMGQPQHF. CDR3 in DNA: TGCAGTGCTCTTCGACAGGGAATGGGGCAGCCCCAGCATTTT.

This clonotype was detected only once. This clone may be a read error of a much larger clone one base away. This chain connects TRBV5-1 to TRBJ2-1, with TRBD2 matching 9 bases. The length of the CDR3 is 15 residues. CDR1 and CDR2 from the germline V gene are SGHRS and YFSETQ. Trimming cost V 4 bases and J 8 bases; bases outside gene matches: 10. CDR3 bases: TGCGCCAGCAGCCTCATAGCGGGAGCCAGGGATGAGCAGTTCTTC. As protein: CASSLIAGARDEQFF.

This clonotype was recorded at least ten times. This chain links TRBV20-1 with TRBJ2-5, with D perhaps matching TRBD1 or TRBD2 (7 bases each). This CDR3 is 15 amino acids long. Trimming stripped 5 bases from V and 0 bases from J, with 16 bases between. Germline V gene lookup returns CDR1 DFQATT and CDR2 SNEGSKA (reference sequence). In nucleotides, the CDR3 is TGCAGTGCTGGGGGGGTAGGGGGCCACCAAGAGACCCAGTACTTC. Translated, it gives CSAGGVGGHQETQYF.

The chain is built from TRBV28 and TRBJ2-5; 13 nucleotides align to TRBD2. The germline CDR1 and CDR2 sequences are MDHEN and SYDVKM. This CDR3 spans 15 amino acids. J lost 11 bases, V lost 2 bases, and 8 bases had no gene match. The CDR3 is CASSLGLAGAWEQYF. The CDR3 nucleotides read TGTGCCAGCAGTTTAGGACTAGCGGGGGCCTGGGAGCAGTACTTC.

This clonotype was found a few times. The V call is TRBV6-2 or TRBV6-3, the J call TRBJ2-7, with a weak D call TRBD2 (6 bases). CDR3 length: 13 amino acids. Germline-derived CDR1 and CDR2 are MNHEY and SVGEGT. V was trimmed by 6 bases and J by 3 bases, leaving 12 bases between them. CDR3 nucleotides: TGTGCCAGCAGGGTACCGGGACTCTACGAGCAGTACTTC. Its protein is CASRVPGLYEQYF.

CDR3: CASSQVVGTGSNEQFF. The CDR3 region has the DNA TGCGCCAGCAGCCAAGTAGTCGGGACAGGATCTAATGAGCAGTTCTTC. This sequence joins TRBV4-3 and TRBJ2-1; 8 nucleotides match TRBD1. The V gene's germline CDR1 is LGHNA and CDR2 YSLEER. V trimming: 1 base; J trimming: 7 bases; junction bases outside the gene matches: 9. CDR3 size: 16 residues.